The entry that follows covers one T cell receptor beta chain sequence. No cognate antigen has been identified for it. Base qualities were left out, and no much larger clone turns up one base away. Libraries were made using the immunoSEQ multiplex PCR assay. The immuneACCESS repertoire file appears here via TCRdb, limited to in-frame rearrangements. These files lack a portion of the clones; in checked studies, under half of the deficit traces to unresolved V genes, and the cause of the others is not known. Recorded for this sample are 9,500 to 13,000 clones; 82% of them occurred a single time. Clones ranked in the top ten supply roughly 31% of the sample. This specimen belongs to a study of PD-1 and CTLA-4 blockade in melanoma (dated by TCRdb to the early 2020s). About the full investigation: In patients with melanoma, the study measured the effects of PD-1 blockade versus CTLA-4 blockade on the melanoma-reactive CD8 T cell response.

The trim is 5 bases for V and 1 base for J, with a gap of 24 bases between the germline ends. From the germline V gene, CDR1 is SGHVS and CDR2 is FQNEAQ. Reading from cysteine to phenylalanine, the CDR3 counts 20 amino acids. This entry keeps only the CDR3 DNA: 60 bases, framed from base 1. The sample in question was CD8+ T cells from peripheral blood, obtained from a patient given anti-PD-1 treatment. Rearrangement joined TRBV7-8 to TRBJ2-6; TRBD1 is a possible D gene, resting on 6 matching bases. The receptor was derived from a human donor with melanoma. At the DNA level, the sequence is TGTGCCAGCAGCGAGTACAGGGCCCTCCTGGGCTATTCTGGGGCCAACGTCCTGACTTTC. Its product reads: CASSEYRALLGYSGANVLTF.